Below are 9 T cell receptor beta chains sequenced from a single sample in a study of neoadjuvant anti-PD-1 for oral cavity cancer. Assay used: immunoSEQ multiplex PCR; TCRdb lists only in-frame clones, some missing. The profile shows 24,000 or so clones, around 26% of them singletons. Regarding time point: after neoadjuvant nivolumab, at surgical resection. The material sequenced was tumor tissue, taken after nivolumab (anti-PD-1) treatment. These receptors were obtained from a person aged 40-85 years with oral cavity squamous cell carcinoma.

The chain joins TRBV30 to TRBJ2-5; D unclear. The CDR3 length is 13 residues. V lost 0 bases and J lost 7, with 12 bases in between. Germline loops: CDR1 GTSNPN, CDR2 SVGIG (reference sequence). The CDR3 spells CAWSVLGSGTQYF. The CDR3 nucleotides are TGTGCCTGGAGTGTACTCGGGTCCGGGACCCAGTACTTC.

This clone has just a few counts. The chain uses TRBV5-1 and TRBJ1-3, with a possible D match to TRBD1 (5 bases). Per the germline V gene, CDR1 is SGHRS and CDR2 is YFSETQ. Trimming took 4 bases from V and 1 from J, leaving 9 bases between them. The CDR3 contains 14 residues. The CDR3, as DNA: TGCGCCAGCAGCCAAGACAGATCTGGAAACACCATATATTTT. The encoded protein is CASSQDRSGNTIYF.

This clone was seen only a few times. This chain connects TRBV27 to TRBJ1-2; D perhaps matches TRBD1 (5 bases). Germline V gene data show CDR1 as MNHEY and CDR2 as SMNVEV (reference sequence). The CDR3 covers 14 residues. V dropped 3 bases and J dropped 6 bases, with 14 bases sitting between them. The CDR3 sequence is CASSFRSVGHGYTF. CDR3 nucleotides: TGTGCCAGCAGTTTTAGGTCAGTGGGGCATGGCTACACCTTC.

The table lists this clone with many counts. The V gene is TRBV6-1, the J gene TRBJ1-2; tentatively, D is TRBD1 (6 bases). V was cut by 4 bases and J by 2 bases, with 8 bases left in between. The CDR3 has 13 amino acids. Germline assignment: CDR1 MNHNS and CDR2 SASEGT. The chain's CDR3 is CASSVGTNYGYTF. The CDR3 coding sequence is TGTGCCAGCAGTGTCGGGACAAACTATGGCTACACCTTC.

This clone was seen a handful of times. The chain is built from TRBV18 and TRBJ1-1; no clear D. Germline V gene sequence: CDR1 KGHSH, CDR2 LQKENI. The CDR3 runs 13 residues. V gave up 3 bases and J gave up 4 bases, with 9 bases separating them. CDR3 nucleotide sequence: TGTGCCAGCTCACCCGGCCCGACCACTGAAGCTTTCTTT. Protein sequence: CASSPGPTTEAFF.

As regards this clone: One junction end does not reproduce the germline sequence, and a read error may be involved. This chain joins TRBV7-8 and TRBJ2-1; 7 bases match TRBD2. The CDR3 has 15 amino acids. CDR1 and CDR2 (germline): SGHVS, FQNEAQ. CDR3 sequence reads: CASSLAERTHNEQFF. CDR3 coding DNA: TGTGCCAGCAGCCTAGCGGAGCGGACCCACAATGAGCAGTTCTTC.

This rearrangement joins TRBV20-1 to TRBJ1-2, with no clear D. Trimming took off 6 bases at V and 1 base at J, with 6 bases between the two ends. Per germline, CDR1 DFQATT and CDR2 SNEGSKA (reference sequence). The CDR3 spans 11 residues. CDR3 nucleotide sequence: TGCAGTGCCGAGGGTAACTATGGCTACACCTTC. Translation: CSAEGNYGYTF.

This clone appeared a few times. This chain links TRBV5-1 with TRBJ2-1, with 8 bases fitting TRBD2. The junction had 9 bases not matched to a gene; V was cut back by 6 bases and J by 4 bases. Germline lookup yields CDR1 SGHRS and CDR2 YFSETQ. The CDR3 runs to 15 residues. In DNA form, the CDR3 reads TGCGCCAGCAACAGCGGGAGCCAGGTTTACAATGAGCAGTTCTTC. Protein product: CASNSGSQVYNEQFF.

The CDR3 loop is CASTTQGGSTEAFF. The CDR3 nucleotides are TGCGCCAGCACCACACAGGGTGGCTCCACTGAAGCTTTCTTT. The chain has TRBV5-1 and TRBJ1-1; D is possibly TRBD1 (6 bases). Trimming left V 6 bases short and J 4 bases short, with 16 bases between. The CDR3 loop spans 14 amino acids. Germline values: CDR1 SGHRS, CDR2 YFSETQ.